The T cell receptor (beta chain) under discussion was sequenced for a study of blood T cell repertoires in COVID-19. On the study more broadly: The cDNA or gDNA used as material had been derived from T cells, B-cell-depleted T cells, or PBMCs.

V gave up 1 base and J gave up 9 bases, with 7 bases separating them. The CDR3 is made up of 13 amino acids. In the authors' methods: Nucleated cell number was recorded as an estimate derived from reference gene primer amplification. Sequenced by immunoSEQ multiplex PCR; TCRdb stores in-frame clones only, minus some. V, J and clone size are those of that table, while D and trimming were read from the DNA. The sample carries 81,000 or so clones, 70% to 90% recorded once. Sequenced: peripheral blood. The V gene is TRBV12-3 or TRBV12-4, the J gene TRBJ1-6; the D is unclear. The origin of this receptor is an older man with active or convalescent COVID-19. The CDR3 region has the DNA TGTGCCAGCAGTTTAGGCGGCGGTTCACCCCTCCACTTT. Translation: CASSLGGGSPLHF.